The clone carrying this T cell receptor (beta chain) was seen a handful of times. Its cognate antigen is unknown. The germline CDR1 and CDR2 sequences are SGHRS and YFSETQ. The CDR3 has 18 residues. The ends were cut back, 0 bases at V and 1 base at J, with 19 bases in the middle. The data were taken from a study of T-cell memory formation after mild COVID-19. Study-level information: TCR clusters showed largely donor specificity.

Findings of the study overall: Later expanders leaned toward CD4+, whereas clones contracting from day 15 to 85 were balanced CD4/CD8. Some clones that responded turned up in pre-infection memory, which suggests that cross-reactive memory joined in.

With constant-segment primers, 5'RACE yielded cDNA libraries of TCR alpha and TCR beta that carried sample barcodes and UMIs. A single record per CDR3 protein comes from TCRdb applying MiXCR to the 5' RACE reads. This sample has roughly 550,000 distinct CDR3 sequences, with just over 20% found just once. The specimen was PBMCs or a T cell subset sorted from them (not recorded which). The chain has TRBV5-1 and TRBJ1-1; maybe TRBD1 (6 bases). The sequence came from an adult woman who had mild COVID-19 (a few samples of this study predate the infection). Cell type and time point are not known. The DNA for the CDR3 is TGCGCCAGCAGCTTGGATCTTTCCGGGGGGGCCTGGAACACTGAAGCTTTCTTT. Its translation is CASSLDLSGGAWNTEAFF.